The clone carrying this T cell receptor beta chain appeared a few times. The record originates from a study of blood T cell repertoires in COVID-19. Across the study: Some COVID-19 samples were acute and others convalescent; all came from the United States, Italy and Spain. Sample material is recorded as cDNA or gDNA derived from T cells, B-cell-depleted T cells, or PBMCs.

Authors' data handling: The assay estimated nucleated cells by amplifying reference gene primers. Here immunoSEQ multiplex PCR was the method, and the copy in TCRdb shows in-frame clones only, minus some. Clone size and the V and J calls come from that table; the DNA yielded D and trimming. The sample includes roughly 230,000 clones, about 84% of them seen just once. Sample: peripheral blood. This receptor was identified in a woman older than 75 with acute or convalescent COVID-19.

The CDR3 here is CASSLSLREGWETQYF. In nucleotides, the CDR3 is TGTGCCAGCAGCTTGAGTCTGCGGGAGGGTTGGGAGACCCAGTACTTC. The gene calls are TRBV7-9 and TRBJ2-5; TRBD2 matches at 9 bases. CDR1 is SEHNR, CDR2 FQNEAQ, per germline (reference sequence). With V trimmed by 3 bases and J by 5 bases, 10 bases remained unmatched. The length of the CDR3 is 16 residues. Combining the CDR3 with reference TRBV7-9 and TRBJ2-5 gives the whole variable domain DTGVSQNPRHKITKRGQNVTFRCDPISEHNRLYWYRQTLGQGPEFLTYFQNEAQLEKSRLLSDRFSAERPKGSFSTLEIQRTEQGDSAMYLCASSLSLREGWETQYFGPGTRLLVL.